The present entry profiles one T cell receptor beta chain with its context. Its antigen remains unknown. Between the trimmed V and J ends, which lost 2 bases and 1 base, there was a span of 11 bases. This CDR3 is 15 amino acids long. CDR1 KGHSH and CDR2 LQKENI come from the germline V gene. TCRdb's table, derived via immunoSEQ multiplex PCR, lists solely in-frame clones and lacks some. The table has about 67,000 clones, about 88% seen once. This sample stems from a study of OX40 agonist ivuxolimab in advanced cancers. Study information: All patients had ivuxolimab intravenously every 2 weeks at 0.01 to 10 mg/kg. The eligibility criteria allowed prior anti-PD-1, anti-PD-L1 or anti-CTLA-4 therapy, and under 50% had some. General study findings and limits: The mean number of expanded clones was higher in CD8+ T cells than in CD4+.

Patients with autoimmune history or systemic immunosuppression were excluded. The origin of this receptor is an adult with an advanced solid tumor such as melanoma, head and neck, liver or kidney cancer. Sequenced material: CD4+ or CD8+ T cells sorted from blood, taken in a trial of the OX40 agonist ivuxolimab. This chain links TRBV18 with TRBJ1-1; D uncertain. The CDR3 DNA is TGTGCCAGCTCACCATTTGACCCTACGAACACTGAAGCTTTCTTT. Amino acid sequence: CASSPFDPTNTEAFF.